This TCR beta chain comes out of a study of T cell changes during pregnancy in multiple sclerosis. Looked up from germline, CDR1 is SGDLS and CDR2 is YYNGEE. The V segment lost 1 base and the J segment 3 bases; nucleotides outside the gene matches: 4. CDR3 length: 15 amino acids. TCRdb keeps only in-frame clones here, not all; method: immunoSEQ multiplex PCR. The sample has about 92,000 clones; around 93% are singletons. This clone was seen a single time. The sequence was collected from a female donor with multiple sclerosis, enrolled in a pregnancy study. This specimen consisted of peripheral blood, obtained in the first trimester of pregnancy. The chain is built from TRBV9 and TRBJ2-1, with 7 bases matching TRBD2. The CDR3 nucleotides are TGTGCCAGCAGCGTATTGGGGGGGGGCTACAATGAGCAGTTCTTC. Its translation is CASSVLGGGYNEQFF.